What follows are 29 T cell receptor beta chains derived from one specimen sequenced in a study of blood T cell repertoires in COVID-19 (dated by TCRdb to the early 2020s). The library was prepared using the immunoSEQ multiplex PCR assay. The clones in this table, taken by TCRdb from immuneACCESS, are in-frame only. Not every clone is retained; where verified, under half of the shortfall comes from an unresolved V gene, and the cause of the rest is unknown. The sample table contains about 460,000 clones; only one count was recorded for about 88% of them. 8.3% of the sample goes to the ten largest clones. Material for sequencing was PBMCs or T cells enriched from blood (not recorded which). Receptor source: a woman in her sixties who had recovered from COVID-19.

Turning to this clone: Other DNA variants within this sample encode the same CDR3. This chain joins TRBV24-1 and TRBJ2-1, with 8 bases identical to TRBD2. V shed 4 bases and J 2 bases; nucleotides not matched to a gene: 6. CDR1 KGHDR and CDR2 SFDVKD come from the germline V gene. The CDR3 has 16 amino acids. The CDR3 reads CATSDPSGGAYNEQFF. The CDR3 region has the DNA TGTGCCACCAGTGACCCCAGCGGGGGCGCCTACAATGAGCAGTTCTTC.

The rearrangement links TRBV21-1 to TRBJ1-2; the D segment call TRBD1 is taken from the table without a DNA check. TRBV21-1 represents a pseudogene. The CDR3 runs 13 residues. CDR3 in DNA: TGTGCCAGCAGCAGTCCGACAGGTTATGGCTACACCTTC. The encoded protein is CASSSPTGYGYTF.

The chain links TRBV6-5 to TRBJ1-5; D remains unclear. Deletions cut 6 bases from V and 0 bases from J, with 9 bases between. This CDR3 spans 14 amino acids. In germline, CDR1 is MNHEY, CDR2 SVGAGI. CDR3 region: CASRTTHSNQPQHF. Written as DNA, the CDR3 is TGTGCCAGCAGGACTACACATAGCAATCAGCCCCAGCATTTT.

This sequence joins TRBV4-1 and TRBJ2-6, with D perhaps matching TRBD2 (6 bases). The CDR3 contains 16 residues. The V end was cut by 0 bases, the J end by 3 bases, with 9 bases between. The germline V gene encodes CDR1 MGHRA and CDR2 YSYEKL. CDR3 amino acids: CASSQDGGNGANVLTF. The CDR3 DNA sequence: TGCGCCAGCAGCCAAGATGGGGGGAATGGGGCCAACGTCCTGACTTTC.

The V and J genes are TRBV27 and TRBJ2-1, with TRBD2 as a possible D gene (6 bases). CDR3 size: 14 residues. Germline CDR1 MNHEY, CDR2 SMNVEV (reference sequence). V dropped 6 bases and J dropped 6 bases, with 15 bases sitting between them. CDR3 nucleotide sequence: TGTGCCAGCAGAACGGGACTCAACCCCAATGAGCAGTTCTTC. This codes for CASRTGLNPNEQFF.

The chain uses TRBV1 and TRBJ2-2; TRBD1 is the table's D call and was not checked against the DNA. TRBV1 has pseudogene status. This CDR3 comprises 16 residues. CDR3 nucleotides: TGCACCAGCAGCCAAGATGCTGACAGGGGGACCGGGGAGCTGTTTTTT. Residues: CTSSQDADRGTGELFF.

The V gene is TRBV7-2, the J gene TRBJ2-5; D call uncertain. The CDR3 is made up of 13 amino acids. CDR1 is SGHTA and CDR2 is FQGNSA in the germline V gene. V gave up 3 bases and J gave up 5 bases, with 10 bases separating them. CDR3 protein: CASSFEAGETQYF. In nucleotides, the CDR3 is TGTGCCAGCAGCTTCGAGGCTGGGGAGACCCAGTACTTC.

The chain links TRBV7-9 to TRBJ1-4, with D maybe TRBD1 (5 bases). The CDR3 spans 13 residues. Trimming left V 5 bases short and J 8 bases short, with 12 bases between. The V gene's germline CDR1 is SEHNR and CDR2 FQNEAQ (reference sequence). The DNA of the CDR3 is TGTGCCAGCAGCCGACAGATGGAGGAAAAACTGTTTTTT. Amino acid sequence: CASSRQMEEKLFF. The full variable domain, completed using reference TRBV7-9 and TRBJ1-4, is DTGVSQNPRHKITKRGQNVTFRCDPISEHNRLYWYRQTLGQGPEFLTYFQNEAQLEKSRLLSDRFSAERPKGSFSTLEIQRTEQGDSAMYLCASSRQMEEKLFFGSGTQLSVL.

In regard to this clone: Other DNA sequences in the sample encode the same CDR3. This chain links TRBV24-1 with TRBJ1-5; D is unresolved. The CDR3 extends over 14 amino acids. Germline lookup yields CDR1 KGHDR and CDR2 SFDVKD. Trimming took off 5 bases at V and 0 bases at J, with 7 bases between the two ends. CDR3 region: CATSGAYSNQPQHF. CDR3 nucleotides: TGTGCCACCAGTGGAGCTTATAGCAATCAGCCCCAGCATTTT.

The chain uses TRBV6-5 and TRBJ1-5; D might be TRBD1 (5 bases). Germline lookup yields CDR1 MNHEY and CDR2 SVGAGI. The CDR3 extends over 14 amino acids. V lost 6 bases and J 5 bases, leaving 14 bases between the germline ends. CDR3 DNA sequence: TGTGCCAGCAGCGGATCAGGGATATATCAGCCCCAGCATTTT. This translates into CASSGSGIYQPQHF.

The V call is TRBV2, the J call TRBJ1-5; TRBD1 might be the D (6 bases). Germline-derived CDR1 and CDR2 are SNHLY and FYNNEI. The CDR3 loop spans 14 amino acids. The germline V and J ends were trimmed by 6 bases and 3 bases, with 12 bases remaining between them. The CDR3: CASREDSFNQPQHF. DNA of the CDR3: TGTGCCAGCAGGGAGGACAGCTTCAATCAGCCCCAGCATTTT. The whole variable domain, remainder taken from reference TRBV2 and TRBJ1-5, is EPEVTQTPSHQVTQMGQEVILRCVPISNHLYFYWYRQILGQKVEFLVSFYNNEISEKSEIFDDQFSVERPDGSNFTLKIRSTKLEDSAMYFCASREDSFNQPQHFGDGTRLSIL.

The chain employs TRBV2 and TRBJ2-3, with TRBD2 identical over 9 bases. The germline CDR1 and CDR2 sequences are SNHLY and FYNNEI. V trimming: 2 bases; J trimming: 3 bases; junction bases outside the gene matches: 6. This CDR3 has 16 residues. CDR3 DNA: TGTGCCAGCAGTGAATGGGCTAGCGGGGTTACAGATACGCAGTATTTT. This sequence encodes CASSEWASGVTDTQYF.

The V and J genes are TRBV5-1 and TRBJ1-1, with TRBD1 identical over 7 bases. Germline assignment: CDR1 SGHRS and CDR2 YFSETQ. The V gene end was trimmed by 0 bases and the J gene end by 0 bases; junction bases not matched to a gene: 2. The CDR3 totals 15 residues. The CDR3 protein is CASSLGQGMNTEAFF. The CDR3 DNA reads as TGCGCCAGCAGCTTGGGACAGGGCATGAACACTGAAGCTTTCTTT.

The CDR3 here is CASSPSGGVGANVLTF. In DNA form, the CDR3 reads TGTGCCAGCAGCCCATCCGGGGGTGTCGGGGCCAACGTCCTGACTTTC. The V and J genes are TRBV7-9 and TRBJ2-6, with a weak D call TRBD2 (6 bases). CDR3 length: 16 residues. V lost 5 bases and J 4 bases, leaving 15 bases between the germline ends. CDR1 SEHNR and CDR2 FQNEAQ come from the germline V gene (reference sequence). The variable domain in full, completed from reference TRBV7-9 and TRBJ2-6, reads DTGVSQNPRHKITKRGQNVTFRCDPISEHNRLYWYRQTLGQGPEFLTYFQNEAQLEKSRLLSDRFSAERPKGSFSTLEIQRTEQGDSAMYLCASSPSGGVGANVLTFGAGSRLTVL.

V usage is TRBV4-1 and J usage is TRBJ1-4, with TRBD1 identical over 9 bases. This CDR3 has 16 residues. Germline V gene data show CDR1 as MGHRA and CDR2 as YSYEKL. V lost 3 bases, J lost 4 bases, and 6 bases stayed unmatched. In nucleotides, the CDR3 is TGCGCCAGCAGCCAGGACCCGGGACAGGGTAATGAAAAACTGTTTTTT. Its protein is CASSQDPGQGNEKLFF.

The chain uses TRBV9 and TRBJ1-2, with 9 nucleotides matching TRBD1. The CDR3 extends over 14 amino acids. The germline V gene has CDR1 SGDLS and CDR2 YYNGEE. The trim removed 0 bases at V and 6 bases at J, leaving 3 bases unmatched. The CDR3 loop reads CASSVEGTGNGYTF. The CDR3 DNA sequence: TGTGCCAGCAGCGTAGAGGGGACAGGGAATGGCTACACCTTC.

This clone showed up just once. The chain couples TRBV3-1 (or the pseudogene TRBV3-2) to TRBJ2-1; D gene ambiguous. From germline, CDR1 is LGHDT and CDR2 YNNKEL (reference sequence). With 6 bases removed from V and 8 bases from J, the gap between germline ends came to 11 bases. The CDR3 covers 12 residues. CDR3 loop: CASSKNADEQFF. The CDR3 DNA sequence: TGTGCCAGCAGTAAAAACGCGGATGAGCAGTTCTTC.

The chain is built from TRBV14 and TRBJ1-6; D is unclear. Germline V CDR1 and CDR2: SGHDN, FVKESK. The CDR3 consists of 14 residues. V lost 8 bases and J lost 0, with 8 bases in between. DNA for the CDR3: TGTGCCAGCCAAGGGAGCTCCTATAATTCACCCCTCCACTTT. This codes for CASQGSSYNSPLHF.

This chain joins TRBV9 and TRBJ2-3, with 10 bases that match TRBD1. Trimming at V came to 2 bases and at J to 2 bases, leaving 5 bases not matched to a gene. The CDR3 is 16 amino acids. In germline, CDR1 is SGDLS, CDR2 YYNGEE. The CDR3 here is CASSVRDRGYTDTQYF. CDR3 in DNA: TGTGCCAGCAGCGTTCGGGACAGGGGTTACACAGATACGCAGTATTTT.

CDR3 nucleotides: TGCGCCAGCAGCCAAGCACCACAGGCTAGCACAGATACGCAGTATTTT. Amino acid sequence: CASSQAPQASTDTQYF. The chain has TRBV4-1 and TRBJ2-3, with D perhaps TRBD1 (5 bases). V lost 1 base to trimming and J lost 0 bases, with 11 bases between them. CDR1 and CDR2 from the germline V gene are MGHRA and YSYEKL. The CDR3 totals 16 residues.

The chain uses TRBV20-1 and TRBJ2-7; D may be TRBD1 (6 bases). Trimming shortened V by 2 bases and J by 8 bases, and 10 bases separated the two germline ends. CDR1 is DFQATT and CDR2 is SNEGSKA in the germline V gene (reference sequence). This CDR3 is built from 11 residues. For the CDR3, the DNA is TGCAGTGCTAGAACACAGGGCCAGCAGTACTTC. Protein sequence: CSARTQGQQYF.

In regard to this clone: One end of the junction does not line up with germline, which may come from a read error. The chain employs TRBV18 and TRBJ1-5; 7 bases align to TRBD1. From germline, CDR1 is KGHSH and CDR2 LQKENI. The CDR3 contains 14 residues. The CDR3 region is CASSPGQYNQPQHF. CDR3 coding DNA: TGCGCCAGCTCACCGGGACAGTATAATCAGCCCCAGCATTTT.

The rearrangement joins TRBV30 to TRBJ1-2, with 8 bases lining up with TRBD1. The V gene end was trimmed by 8 bases and the J gene end by 8 bases; junction bases not matched to a gene: 13. The CDR3 totals 13 residues. In germline, CDR1 is GTSNPN, CDR2 SVGIG (reference sequence). The CDR3 sequence is CATSDRGLSGYTF. The CDR3 bases are TGTGCCACCTCAGACAGGGGACTTTCGGGCTACACCTTC.

This clone was seen just once. Additional DNA sequences in this sample encode the identical CDR3. V gene TRBV18 combines with J gene TRBJ1-5; D gene unclear. Germline CDR1 is KGHSH and CDR2 is LQKENI. The CDR3 is 14 amino acids. V lost 3 bases to trimming and J lost 4 bases, with 10 bases between them. The CDR3 reads CASSPGSSNQPQHF. The CDR3 DNA reads as TGTGCCAGCTCACCCGGGAGTTCAAATCAGCCCCAGCATTTT.

In its sample, this clone was seen once. The rearrangement links TRBV4-1 to TRBJ2-3; D might be TRBD2 (6 bases). This CDR3 is built from 13 residues. Germline CDR1 is MGHRA and CDR2 is YSYEKL. V lost 1 base and J 6 bases, leaving 8 bases between the germline ends. CDR3 nucleotides: TGCGCCAGCAGCCAAGGGAGGGAGGATACGCAGTATTTT. Its translation is CASSQGREDTQYF.

V and J are TRBV7-2 and TRBJ2-1, with D tentatively TRBD2 (6 bases). V was trimmed by 7 bases and J by 5 bases, leaving 15 bases between them. This CDR3 is 14 amino acids long. CDR1 and CDR2 (germline): SGHTA, FQGNSA. The CDR3 coding sequence is TGTGCCAGCACCCAAAGTGCGGGGAACAATGAGCAGTTCTTC. Translating it yields CASTQSAGNNEQFF. Combining the CDR3 with reference TRBV7-2 and TRBJ2-1 gives the whole variable domain GAGVSQSPSNKVTEKGKDVELRCDPISGHTALYWYRQSLGQGLEFLIYFQGNSAPDKSGLPSDRFSAERTGGSVSTLTIQRTQQEDSAVYLCASTQSAGNNEQFFGPGTRLTVL.

The CDR3 DNA is TGCGCCAGCACCCCGGACAGTTCTAACTATGGCTACACCTTC. Translation gives CASTPDSSNYGYTF. This chain uses TRBV5-1 with TRBJ1-2; D is perhaps TRBD1 (6 bases). The CDR3 totals 14 residues. V gave up 6 bases and J gave up 0 bases, with 12 bases separating them. Germline V lookup: CDR1 SGHRS, CDR2 YFSETQ. The variable domain in full, completed from reference TRBV5-1 and TRBJ1-2, reads KAGVTQTPRYLIKTRGQQVTLSCSPISGHRSVSWYQQTPGQGLQFLFEYFSETQRNKGNFPGRFSGRQFSNSRSEMNVSTLELGDSALYLCASTPDSSNYGYTFGSGTRLTVV.

This clone was detected only once. This chain joins TRBV5-6 and TRBJ1-1; possibly TRBD1 for D (5 bases). The CDR3 length is 14 residues. CDR1 is SGHDT, CDR2 YYEEEE, per germline. Trimming cost V 6 bases and J 2 bases, with 14 bases left between them. DNA for the CDR3: TGTGCCAGCATCCAAGGGGCCTTTAACACTGAAGCTTTCTTT. As protein: CASIQGAFNTEAFF.

V usage is TRBV7-2 and J usage is TRBJ1-1, with D uncertain. The CDR3 has 13 residues. Germline-derived CDR1 and CDR2 are SGHTA and FQGNSA. Trimming removed 1 base at V and 3 bases at J, with 6 bases between. In DNA form, the CDR3 reads TGTGCCAGCAGCTTAGTCCGGTACACTGAAGCTTTCTTT. It encodes CASSLVRYTEAFF.